This T cell receptor beta chain was identified in a study of response to subunit inactivated influenza vaccine. Findings and limits, study-wide: The authors proposed limited new T cell recruitment per seasonal influenza vaccination.

Of note for this clonotype: Its antigen is unidentified.

CDR1 and CDR2 from the germline V gene are KGHDR and SFDVKD. There are 17 residues in the CDR3. Losses at the gene ends were 3 bases for V and 0 bases for J; bases not matched to a gene: 4. TCRdb itself ran the RT-PCR reads through MiXCR, one entry per CDR3 protein. The repertoire holds 540,000 or so distinct CDR3 sequences, with roughly 13% as singletons. This TCR was recovered from a man in his fifties who received an inactivated influenza vaccine. The chain combines TRBV24-1 with TRBJ2-3; 11 nucleotides align to TRBD2. Sample: PBMCs from blood, taken roughly 45 days after vaccination. CDR3 sequence (DNA): TGTGCCACCAGTGATCCGGGACTAGCGGAGAGCACAGATACGCAGTATTTT. As protein: CATSDPGLAESTDTQYF.